One and the same sample provided the 20 T cell receptor beta chains below, sequenced in a study of T-cell reconstitution after alpha-beta-depleted transplantation in children. Unique molecular identifiers were built into the TCRbeta library. TCRdb called the PCR reads again in MiXCR, with one record for every CDR3 protein. The sample yields approximately 500,000 distinct CDR3 sequences, 8% to 11% seen once. This specimen was PBMCs, taken before TCRalphabeta/CD19-depleted stem cell transplant. The receptors come from a child younger than 10 with inherited bone marrow failure, due to receive a stem cell transplant.

At least ten counts were recorded for this clonotype. V gene TRBV5-1 combines with J gene TRBJ2-5; 8 nucleotides line up with TRBD1. CDR3 size: 13 residues. Trimming cost V 4 bases and J 4 bases; bases outside gene matches: 3. The germline CDR1 and CDR2 sequences are SGHRS and YFSETQ. The CDR3 sequence is CASSTQGAETQYF. As DNA, the CDR3 is TGCGCCAGCAGCACTCAGGGGGCAGAGACCCAGTACTTC.

The J gene is TRBJ2-3, the V gene TRBV11-2, with TRBD2 identical over 10 bases. The junction had 20 bases not matched to a gene; V was cut back by 5 bases and J by 3 bases. The CDR3 loop spans 20 amino acids. The germline gives CDR1 SGHAT, CDR2 FQNNGV. This chain's CDR3 is CASSLDRALAGVVSTDTQYF. The DNA of the CDR3 is TGTGCCAGCAGCCTCGATCGGGCTCTAGCGGGAGTTGTCAGTACAGATACGCAGTATTTT.

Many counts were recorded for this clonotype. The CDR3 carries no conserved terminal phenylalanine or tryptophan, so it likely arises from a read error. The DNA is omitted, as the CDR3 cannot be located on it reliably, and the CDR3 follows TCRdb's listing. This chain uses TRBV3-1 with TRBJ1-1. The CDR3 is 11 amino acids long, termini counted. The germline gives CDR1 LGHDT, CDR2 YNNKEL (reference sequence). The CDR3 spells CASSQVGRTFL.

This clonotype was counted many times. The chain joins TRBV15 to TRBJ2-1; 12 nucleotides match TRBD2. With 3 bases clipped from V and 2 bases from J, the junction kept 2 bases outside the gene matches. Germline lookup yields CDR1 LNHNV and CDR2 YYDKDF (reference sequence). There are 16 residues in the CDR3. The CDR3 DNA follows: TGTGCCACCAGCAGTTGGACTAGCGGGACCTACAATGAGCAGTTCTTC. It yields the protein CATSSWTSGTYNEQFF.

This clonotype was seen many times. The chain employs TRBV29-1 and TRBJ2-7; TRBD1 agrees at 8 bases. Germline V gene lookup returns CDR1 SQVTM and CDR2 ANQGSEA. J lost 2 bases, V lost 3 bases, and 3 bases had no gene match. This CDR3 is built from 13 residues. The CDR3 region is CSVETGETYEQYF. The DNA of the CDR3 is TGCAGCGTTGAGACAGGGGAGACCTACGAGCAGTACTTC.

This clonotype occurred many times. This chain uses TRBV10-3 with TRBJ2-5; TRBD1 matches at 7 bases. The length of the CDR3 is 13 residues. Germline V gene lookup returns CDR1 ENHRY and CDR2 SYGVKD. The V gene end was trimmed by 11 bases and the J gene end by 4 bases; junction bases not matched to a gene: 10. The CDR3 is CAARQKGAETQYF. DNA for the CDR3: TGTGCCGCGCGACAGAAGGGGGCAGAGACCCAGTACTTC.

This clonotype was seen many times. The gene calls are TRBV24-1 and TRBJ2-2; no firm D call. The CDR3 has 12 residues. Germline CDR1 reads KGHDR; CDR2 reads SFDVKD. The V gene lost 3 bases and the J gene lost 5 bases, with 3 bases spanning the gap. CDR3 sequence reads: CATSDGTGELFF. CDR3 in DNA: TGTGCCACCAGTGATGGAACCGGGGAGCTGTTTTTT.

This clonotype was counted many times. The chain is built from TRBV4-3 and TRBJ2-3, with TRBD2 matching over 7 bases. Germline lookup yields CDR1 LGHNA and CDR2 YSLEER. V lost 1 base to trimming and J lost 0 bases; unmatched junction nucleotides: 4. This CDR3 is 16 amino acids long. The CDR3 spells CASSQVTSRSTDTQYF. The DNA for the CDR3 is TGCGCCAGCAGCCAAGTGACTAGCAGGAGCACAGATACGCAGTATTTT.

This clonotype has a count of ten or more. This sequence joins TRBV4-3 and TRBJ2-7; 8 nucleotides line up with TRBD1. Trimming took 0 bases from V and 1 from J; bases not matched to a gene: 5. This CDR3 is built from 16 residues. Germline lookup yields CDR1 LGHNA and CDR2 YSLEER. DNA of the CDR3: TGCGCCAGCAGCCAAGACCGGGACAGGTGGTCCTACGAGCAGTACTTC. It translates to CASSQDRDRWSYEQYF.

The chain is built from TRBV20-1 and TRBJ2-1, with 10 bases fitting TRBD2. Trimming cost V 6 bases and J 4 bases; bases outside gene matches: 12. Germline-derived CDR1 and CDR2 are DFQATT and SNEGSKA (reference sequence). CDR3 size: 16 residues. This chain's CDR3 is CSARRATSGDYNEQFF. Written as DNA, the CDR3 is TGCAGTGCCCGAAGGGCCACTAGCGGGGATTACAATGAGCAGTTCTTC.

The table lists this clonotype with many counts. CDR3 sequence reads: CATSPLAGGYNEQFF. The CDR3 DNA reads as TGTGCCACCAGCCCGTTAGCGGGGGGCTACAATGAGCAGTTCTTC. This chain connects TRBV15 to TRBJ2-1; 10 positions agree with TRBD2. The CDR3 is made up of 15 amino acids. Germline lookup yields CDR1 LNHNV and CDR2 YYDKDF (reference sequence). V was clipped by 5 bases and J by 3 bases; unmatched bases: 4. The whole variable domain, filled in from reference TRBV15 and TRBJ2-1, reads DAMVIQNPRYQVTQFGKPVTLSCSQTLNHNVMYWYQQKSSQAPKLLFHYYDKDFNNEADTPDNFQSRRPNTSFCFLDIRSPGLGDTAMYLCATSPLAGGYNEQFFGPGTRLTVL.

This clonotype was seen at least ten times. This chain links TRBV19 with TRBJ2-7; TRBD1 might be the D (6 bases). The CDR3 totals 14 residues. Per germline, CDR1 LNHDA and CDR2 SQIVND (reference sequence). Trimming took 5 bases from V and 1 from J, leaving 12 bases between them. Here the CDR3 DNA reads TGTGCCAGTAGTGAGGGGGTCCCGTCCTACGAGCAGTACTTC. It translates to CASSEGVPSYEQYF. Looking up the rest from reference TRBV19 and TRBJ2-7 gives the full variable domain: DGGITQSPKYLFRKEGQNVTLSCEQNLNHDAMYWYRQDPGQGLRLIYYSQIVNDFQKGDIAEGYSVSREKKESFPLTVTSAQKNPTAFYLCASSEGVPSYEQYFGPGTRLTVT.

V and J are TRBV20-1 and TRBJ2-2; the D gene is possibly TRBD2 (6 bases). V was pared by 1 base and J by 4 bases, with 10 bases between. Germline loops: CDR1 DFQATT, CDR2 SNEGSKA (reference sequence). The CDR3 sequence is 14 residues long. The CDR3 is CSARVPGLTGELFF. As DNA, the CDR3 is TGCAGTGCTAGAGTCCCGGGACTCACCGGGGAGCTGTTTTTT.

This clonotype came up many times. This chain uses TRBV5-1 with TRBJ2-3; 11 positions match TRBD2. Germline CDR1 and CDR2: SGHRS and YFSETQ. The CDR3 sequence is 15 residues long. Trimming cost V 3 bases and J 2 bases; bases outside gene matches: 2. CDR3: CASSWGLADTDTQYF. For the CDR3, the DNA is TGCGCCAGCAGCTGGGGACTAGCGGACACAGATACGCAGTATTTT.

This clonotype was counted many times. V is TRBV29-1 and J is TRBJ1-1; D possibly corresponds to TRBD1 (6 bases). Germline CDR1 is SQVTM and CDR2 is ANQGSEA. V gave up 5 bases and J gave up 0 bases, with 13 bases separating them. The CDR3 covers 14 residues. CDR3 sequence reads: CSVQRQAMNTEAFF. The CDR3 bases are TGCAGCGTTCAACGACAGGCTATGAACACTGAAGCTTTCTTT.

The chain carries TRBV9 and TRBJ1-1; D is possibly TRBD1 (6 bases). Looked up from germline, CDR1 is SGDLS and CDR2 is YYNGEE. This CDR3 contains 14 residues. The V gene lost 3 bases and the J gene lost 1 base, with 10 bases spanning the gap. The CDR3 protein is CASSGGHTNTEAFF. CDR3 in DNA: TGTGCCAGCAGCGGGGGACACACGAACACTGAAGCTTTCTTT.

About this clonotype: With a much larger clone just one base away, this may be a read error. The chain is built from TRBV13 and TRBJ2-7, with 10 positions matching TRBD1. This CDR3 has 16 residues. Germline V gene data show CDR1 as PRHDT and CDR2 as FYEKMQ (reference sequence). V lost 5 bases to trimming and J lost 2 bases; unmatched junction nucleotides: 9. CDR3 sequence: CASSTIGGTGAYEQYF. CDR3 in DNA: TGTGCCAGCAGCACCATAGGGGGGACAGGGGCCTACGAGCAGTACTTC.

The chain carries TRBV12-5 and TRBJ2-1; 15 bases are shared with TRBD2. The CDR3 is 21 amino acids. The V gene's germline CDR1 is LGHNT and CDR2 FRNRAP. Trimming took 0 bases from V and 0 from J; bases not matched to a gene: 9. Written as DNA, the CDR3 is TGTGCTAGTGGTTTGGTGTTACGGGGACTAGCGGGAGGCGTCTCCTACAATGAGCAGTTCTTC. It specifies CASGLVLRGLAGGVSYNEQFF. Filled out from reference TRBV12-5 and TRBJ2-1, the complete variable domain reads DARVTQTPRHKVTEMGQEVTMRCQPILGHNTVFWYRQTMMQGLELLAYFRNRAPLDDSGMPKDRFSAEMPDATLATLKIQPSEPRDSAVYFCASGLVLRGLAGGVSYNEQFFGPGTRLTVL.

The V call is TRBV30, the J call TRBJ2-7, with 7 positions matching TRBD1. Losses at the gene ends were 2 bases for V and 6 bases for J; bases not matched to a gene: 1. The CDR3 totals 11 residues. Germline CDR1 and CDR2: GTSNPN and SVGIG (reference sequence). DNA for the CDR3: TGTGCCTGGAGTAGGGGGCTCGAGCAGTACTTC. This translates into CAWSRGLEQYF.

This clonotype has at least ten counts. The chain employs TRBV7-2 and TRBJ2-1, with TRBD2 identical over 10 bases. CDR1 is SGHTA and CDR2 is FQGNSA in the germline V gene. Trimming removed 7 bases from V and 8 bases from J; junction bases left unmatched: 11. The CDR3 is made up of 15 amino acids. The CDR3 nucleotides read TGTGCCAGCAACGTAGTAGCGGGGGGAGGCTATGAGCAGTTCTTC. Translation gives CASNVVAGGGYEQFF.